This entry features one T cell receptor beta chain sequence. The source of the sample is a study of regulatory T cells in long-lasting Graves disease. Library construction for TCR beta used iRepertoire HTBI primers and Arm-PCR of CDR3 regions. MiXCR, run by TCRdb on the multiplex PCR reads, gives a single entry per CDR3 protein. The profile covers under 700,000 distinct CDR3 sequences, with about 16% appearing a single time and 20% to 25% taken by the ten largest. The germline V gene has CDR1 LGHDT and CDR2 YNNKEL (reference sequence). V gave up 6 bases and J gave up 10 bases; unmatched junction bases: 6. The CDR3 runs to 14 residues. Time point specified: newly diagnosed GD, antithyroid drugs for less than 3 months. TCR sequences were obtained from RNA taken from PBMCs. The same specimen was also included in a second study, on T cells in Graves' hyperthyroidism and ophthalmopathy. That publication notes: Most thyroid clonotypes with frequency above 0.001 were detected in blood. Stable hyperthyroidism was told apart from ophthalmopathy by a model built on 13 V-J features.

The sequenced sample was peripheral blood mononuclear cells (PBMCs), obtained at new diagnosis, from a patient treated with antithyroid drugs. The rearrangement uses TRBV3-1 and TRBJ2-1, with 13 bases fitting TRBD2. This clonotype was obtained from a woman aged 35-60 years with Graves disease. CDR3 nucleotides: TGTGCCAGCAGGCGACTAGCGGGGGGATGGGAGCAGTTCTTC. It codes for CASRRLAGGWEQFF.